This TCR beta chain derives from a study of blood T cell repertoires in COVID-19. Produced via immunoSEQ multiplex PCR; TCRdb's table is partial and in-frame only. The sample has tens of thousands of clones; 75% to 90% are singletons. The V gene end was trimmed by 6 bases and the J gene end by 4 bases; junction bases not matched to a gene: 6. Germline loops: CDR1 SGHDT, CDR2 YYEEEE. This CDR3 is built from 14 residues. The receptor was isolated from a human donor in a cohort sampled during active COVID-19. The donor label of this sample is uncertain. This rearrangement joins TRBV5-6 to TRBJ2-3; 9 positions match TRBD1. Sequencing used peripheral blood. DNA for the CDR3: TGTGCCAGCACAGCTAACAGGGGGCCAGATACGCAGTATTTT. Translation: CASTANRGPDTQYF.